The clone carrying this T cell receptor beta chain was counted many times. The antigen is undetermined. The CDR3 totals 17 residues. Between the trimmed V and J ends, which lost 5 bases and 2 bases, there was a span of 21 bases. CDR1 is MDHEN and CDR2 is SYDVKM in the germline V gene. The sample is drawn from a study of T cells in Graves' hyperthyroidism and ophthalmopathy. The wider study: Blood from the periphery was taken at initial diagnosis, before any treatment. Notes on the study in general: A model built on 13 V-J features separated ophthalmopathy from stable hyperthyroidism.

A patient was excluded if there was uncontrolled infection, other autoimmune disease, pregnancy or lactation. Regions amplified from RNA transcripts were the TCR beta CDR3 regions. With the HTBI primer set, the TCR CDR3 went through a first round of RT-PCR. Via MiXCR, TCRdb re-called the multiplex PCR reads, giving one row per CDR3 protein. The sample yields fewer than 650,000 distinct CDR3 sequences, more than 13% seen once. The material sequenced was blood. This chain links TRBV28 with TRBJ1-2; D is unclear. This receptor was obtained from a woman between 18 and 29 years old with Graves' ophthalmopathy. DNA of the CDR3: TGTGCCAGCAGTCCTGGGTGGTCGGGCAGACCCAACTATGGCTACACCTTC. It is translated as CASSPGWSGRPNYGYTF.